Included here is one TCR beta chain sequence, with context. As yet, its antigen is unknown. The authors ran the immunoSEQ assay, v3.0, at survey level. This table comes from immunoSEQ multiplex PCR, and its TCRdb copy is limited to in-frame clones, with some not included. This sample carries 30,000 to 40,000 clones, approximately 72% of them seen once, and the ten largest clones take 3% to 4%. The record originates from a study of long-term antiretroviral therapy in people with HIV. Overall study results and limits: Nothing was known about ART adherence, viral resistance or changes in therapy. Whereas controls had wider CDR3 length ranges, HIV repertoires had narrower ones. Although diversity increased after ART, it remained lower than in transplant donor controls.

The sequencing used unsorted PBMCs, collected 3 years after starting antiretroviral therapy. The clonotype comes from a man aged 50 to 60 with HIV.

This CDR3 is CASSGLGLAGATDTQYF. CDR3 sequence (DNA): TGTGCCAGCAGTGGGTTAGGACTAGCGGGAGCCACAGATACGCAGTATTTT. The J gene is TRBJ2-3, the V gene TRBV6-1; 13 positions agree with TRBD2. CDR1 is MNHNS and CDR2 is SASEGT in the germline V gene. With V trimmed by 4 bases and J by 2 bases, 6 bases remained unmatched. This CDR3 contains 17 residues.